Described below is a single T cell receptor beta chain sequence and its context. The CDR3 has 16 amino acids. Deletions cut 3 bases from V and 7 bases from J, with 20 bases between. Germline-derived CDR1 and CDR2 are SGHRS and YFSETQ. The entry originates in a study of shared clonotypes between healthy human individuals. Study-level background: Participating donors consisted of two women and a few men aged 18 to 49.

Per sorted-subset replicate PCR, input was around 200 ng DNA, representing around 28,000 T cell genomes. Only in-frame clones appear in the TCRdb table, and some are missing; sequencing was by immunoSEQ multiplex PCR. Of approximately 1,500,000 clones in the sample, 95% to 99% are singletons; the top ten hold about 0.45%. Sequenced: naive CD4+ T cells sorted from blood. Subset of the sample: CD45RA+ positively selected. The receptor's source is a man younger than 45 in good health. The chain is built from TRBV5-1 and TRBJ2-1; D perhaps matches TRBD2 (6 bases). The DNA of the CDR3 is TGCGCCAGCAGCTCCGGGGGACCGCCTCGCCTGAATGAGCAGTTCTTC. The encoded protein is CASSSGGPPRLNEQFF.